This entry describes one T cell receptor beta chain. Its antigen is unknown. The data derive from a study of cytomegalovirus exposure and HLA in healthy donors. The overall study: Most donors, 81% of a few hundred genotyped, fell in the Caucasian-associated ancestry cluster. Study-wide findings and caveats: V segments that were indistinguishable, TRBV6-2 and TRBV6-3 among them, were omitted from analysis. There were some public TCRs occurring in many donors, but most TCR sequences were rare.

The CDR3 is made up of 17 amino acids. Trimming removed 0 bases at V and 0 bases at J, with 15 bases between. Germline V gives CDR1 SGDLS, CDR2 YYNGEE. PCR involved 60 Vbeta and 13 Jbeta primers. Sequenced by immunoSEQ multiplex PCR; TCRdb stores in-frame clones only, minus some. The sample has around 150,000 clones. This clonotype originated in a man aged 40-49 years in good health and CMV-seronegative. This chain joins TRBV9 and TRBJ1-1; D remains ambiguous. Material for sequencing was PBMCs. In DNA, the CDR3 is TGTGCCAGCAGCGTAGCTATAACAGCAAACTTGAACACTGAAGCTTTCTTT. This gives the protein CASSVAITANLNTEAFF.